The rows below give T cell receptor beta chains drawn from one sample of a study of blood T cell repertoires in COVID-19. Profiling relied on immunoSEQ multiplex PCR, and the TCRdb table lists in-frame clones only, not all of them. The data show a few hundred thousand clones, around nine tenths seen once. The material sequenced was PBMCs or T cells enriched from blood (not recorded which). Receptors were obtained from a woman younger than 30 who had been exposed to COVID-19. The CDR3 runs from the conserved cysteine through the conserved F or W. D genes are given only for firm matches. Clone size is given for some rows only: seen once, a few or many times, or a class if the clone is expanded.

clone_size	v_call	j_call	d_call	cdr3_nt	cdr3_aa
few	TRBV6-4	TRBJ1-3	.	TGTGCCAGCAGTGAGAGAGCTAGCTCTGGAAACACCATATATTTT	CASSERASSGNTIYF
.	TRBV19	TRBJ1-2	TRBD1	TGTGCCAGTATTAGGGACAGAAGCTATGGCTACACCTTC	CASIRDRSYGYTF
.	TRBV19	TRBJ1-4	.	TGTGCCAGTAGTATAGTGACCGGGGGAGACGAAAAACTGTTTTTT	CASSIVTGGDEKLFF
.	TRBV24-1	TRBJ2-1	.	TGTGCCACCAGTGATTCGGCCCGAGGGCCCTACAATGAGCAGTTCTTC	CATSDSARGPYNEQFF
.	TRBV7-6	TRBJ1-1	TRBD1	TGTGCCAGCAGCTTAGGAGGGACAGGGAGGAGGGCTTTCTTT	CASSLGGTGRRAFF
.	TRBV12-3/TRBV12-4	TRBJ2-7	.	TGTGCCAGCAGTGAAAACAATATCGAGCAGTACTTC	CASSENNIEQYF
.	TRBV6-5	TRBJ1-6	.	TGTGCCAGCAGTTACTCCGGGGGAGGGAATTCACCCCTCCACTTT	CASSYSGGGNSPLHF
.	TRBV28	TRBJ2-1	TRBD1	TGTGCCAGCAGTTCCGGGACAGGGTTCCTTCTGGAGCAGTTCTTC	CASSSGTGFLLEQFF
.	TRBV29-1	TRBJ2-7	TRBD1	TGCAGCGTTGAAGTTAGTCAGGGGGCCTACGAGCAGTACTTC	CSVEVSQGAYEQYF
.	TRBV28	TRBJ1-1	.	TGTGCCGCCCAGGAGAACACTGAAGCTTTCTTT	CAAQENTEAFF
.	TRBV28	TRBJ1-3	TRBD1	TGTGCCAGCACCCGGGACAGGGTGGGAAACACCATATATTTT	CASTRDRVGNTIYF
.	TRBV2	TRBJ1-1	TRBD1	TGTGCCGGGGGACAGGGGAACACTGAAGCTTTCTTT	CAGGQGNTEAFF
.	TRBV7-9	TRBJ1-2	TRBD1	TGTGCCAGCAGCACGGGACAGGGCTATGGCTACACCTTC	CASSTGQGYGYTF
.	TRBV5-5	TRBJ2-2	.	TGTGCCAGCAGCCAATCTGGGGGCTTTTATACCGGGGAGCTGTTTTTT	CASSQSGGFYTGELFF
.	TRBV6-4	TRBJ1-5	.	TGTGCCAGCAGCCTCACTCCAGGGATCAATCAGCCCCAGCATTTT	CASSLTPGINQPQHF
once	TRBV9	TRBJ2-3	TRBD1	TGTGCCAGCAGCACCCCCAGGGGGACAGGCGGAGATACGCAGTATTTT	CASSTPRGTGGDTQYF
.	TRBV28	TRBJ2-7	.	TGTGCCAGCGCCTCGGGATTCTACGAGCAGTACTTC	CASASGFYEQYF
.	TRBV25-1	TRBJ2-1	.	TGTGCCAGCAGTGACGGCAGGGCTATGCGGCAGTTCTTC	CASSDGRAMRQFF
.	TRBV7-2	TRBJ2-3	.	TGTGCCAGCAGCTTTGAGGGTCTGAGCACAGATACGCAGTATTTT	CASSFEGLSTDTQYF
.	TRBV2	TRBJ1-2	TRBD1	TGTGCCAGCAGTGAAGCGGGGACAGGTAGCTATGGCTACACCTTC	CASSEAGTGSYGYTF
.	TRBV21-1	TRBJ2-3	.	TGTGCCAGCAGCAAAGTAACGGGTACTCTGGTAGCGGGGGAACTTGGTACGCAGTATTTT	CASSKVTGTLVAGELGTQYF
.	TRBV10-3	TRBJ1-1	.	TGTGCCATCAGGGACGGGCGGGACACTGAAGCTTTCTTT	CAIRDGRDTEAFF
.	TRBV5-1	TRBJ1-6	.	TGCGCCAGCAACGTCCCGTGGGGCTCACCCCTCCACTTT	CASNVPWGSPLHF
.	TRBV7-2	TRBJ2-1	TRBD2	TGTGCCAGCCGAACTAGCGGGGGGGCCGGGTACAATGAGCAGTTCTTC	CASRTSGGAGYNEQFF
.	TRBV9	TRBJ2-5	.	TGTGCCAGCAGCGTCTCCCCTCTGGAGACCCAGTACTTC	CASSVSPLETQYF
.	TRBV11-2	TRBJ1-3	TRBD1	TGTGCCAGCAGCTCCCGGGACAGGGGCTCTGGAAACACCATATATTTT	CASSSRDRGSGNTIYF
.	TRBV7-8	TRBJ2-5	TRBD2	TGTGCCAGCACCGACCCGGGCGGGGGGCTGTGGGAGACCCAGTACTTC	CASTDPGGGLWETQYF
.	TRBV5-5	TRBJ1-1	TRBD1	TGTGCCAGCAGCTCCACAGGGGGCACTGAAGCTTTCTTT	CASSSTGGTEAFF
.	TRBV27	TRBJ1-1	.	TGTGCCAGCAGTCCTAGGGCCTTCTCGGGGGCTTTCTTT	CASSPRAFSGAFF
.	TRBV30	TRBJ1-3	.	TGTGCCTGGAGTGTTGGAGGCTCTGGAAACACCATATATTTT	CAWSVGGSGNTIYF
.	TRBV19	TRBJ1-1	TRBD1	TGTGCCAGTAGTATGTGGACAGGGGGCGCGTACACTGAAGCTTTCTTT	CASSMWTGGAYTEAFF
.	TRBV27	TRBJ2-1	TRBD2	TGTGCCAGCAGTTTATCAGTCAGCGGGGGGGTTGAGCAGTTCTTC	CASSLSVSGGVEQFF
once	TRBV6-5	TRBJ1-2	.	TGTGCCAGCAGTTACGGGGCGGTGGGTAACTATGGCTACACCTTC	CASSYGAVGNYGYTF
once	TRBV19	TRBJ1-1	.	TGTGCCAGCATAACCTCAGCAGGGGCGAACACTGAAGCTTTCTTT	CASITSAGANTEAFF
.	TRBV19	TRBJ2-3	.	TGTGCCAGTAGTATGGTTTGGAGTTCAGTGGATACGCAGTATTTT	CASSMVWSSVDTQYF
once	TRBV6-5	TRBJ2-3	TRBD2	TGTGCCAGCACCCGGGGGGAGAGGACAGATACGCAGTATTTT	CASTRGERTDTQYF
.	TRBV21-1	TRBJ1-1	.	TGTGCCAGCATCTGGACAGGGGGTCATCCTATGAACACTGAAGCTTTCTTT	CASIWTGGHPMNTEAFF
.	TRBV6-5	TRBJ2-5	TRBD2	TGTGCCAGCAAGCGGGGGGCCCTCGAGACCCAGTACTTC	CASKRGALETQYF
.	TRBV6-5	TRBJ2-1	.	TGTGCCAGCAGTTACCCTCCCAATGAGCAGTTCTTC	CASSYPPNEQFF
.	TRBV28	TRBJ1-4	.	TGTGCCAGCAGTCCCCCGCGTGGGGGAGGCGAAAAACTGTTTTTT	CASSPPRGGGEKLFF
.	TRBV7-9	TRBJ2-5	TRBD2	TGTGCCAGCAGCCGGGGACTAGCGGGGACGGAGACCCAGTACTTC	CASSRGLAGTETQYF
.	TRBV4-3	TRBJ2-5	TRBD2	TGCGCCAGCAGCCAGGCTAGTACTAGCGGGGGACAAGAGACCCAGTACTTC	CASSQASTSGGQETQYF
few	TRBV25-1	TRBJ2-7	.	TGTGCCAGCAGTGGTCTAGTTGATGCCGAGCAGTACTTC	CASSGLVDAEQYF
.	TRBV27	TRBJ1-3	TRBD1	TGTGCCAGCAGTCCACAGGGGTCTGGAAACACCATATATTTT	CASSPQGSGNTIYF
.	TRBV27	TRBJ2-7	TRBD2	TGTGCCAGCAGCGGTGGTAGCGGGAGTCGTCGGTACGAGCAGTACTTC	CASSGGSGSRRYEQYF